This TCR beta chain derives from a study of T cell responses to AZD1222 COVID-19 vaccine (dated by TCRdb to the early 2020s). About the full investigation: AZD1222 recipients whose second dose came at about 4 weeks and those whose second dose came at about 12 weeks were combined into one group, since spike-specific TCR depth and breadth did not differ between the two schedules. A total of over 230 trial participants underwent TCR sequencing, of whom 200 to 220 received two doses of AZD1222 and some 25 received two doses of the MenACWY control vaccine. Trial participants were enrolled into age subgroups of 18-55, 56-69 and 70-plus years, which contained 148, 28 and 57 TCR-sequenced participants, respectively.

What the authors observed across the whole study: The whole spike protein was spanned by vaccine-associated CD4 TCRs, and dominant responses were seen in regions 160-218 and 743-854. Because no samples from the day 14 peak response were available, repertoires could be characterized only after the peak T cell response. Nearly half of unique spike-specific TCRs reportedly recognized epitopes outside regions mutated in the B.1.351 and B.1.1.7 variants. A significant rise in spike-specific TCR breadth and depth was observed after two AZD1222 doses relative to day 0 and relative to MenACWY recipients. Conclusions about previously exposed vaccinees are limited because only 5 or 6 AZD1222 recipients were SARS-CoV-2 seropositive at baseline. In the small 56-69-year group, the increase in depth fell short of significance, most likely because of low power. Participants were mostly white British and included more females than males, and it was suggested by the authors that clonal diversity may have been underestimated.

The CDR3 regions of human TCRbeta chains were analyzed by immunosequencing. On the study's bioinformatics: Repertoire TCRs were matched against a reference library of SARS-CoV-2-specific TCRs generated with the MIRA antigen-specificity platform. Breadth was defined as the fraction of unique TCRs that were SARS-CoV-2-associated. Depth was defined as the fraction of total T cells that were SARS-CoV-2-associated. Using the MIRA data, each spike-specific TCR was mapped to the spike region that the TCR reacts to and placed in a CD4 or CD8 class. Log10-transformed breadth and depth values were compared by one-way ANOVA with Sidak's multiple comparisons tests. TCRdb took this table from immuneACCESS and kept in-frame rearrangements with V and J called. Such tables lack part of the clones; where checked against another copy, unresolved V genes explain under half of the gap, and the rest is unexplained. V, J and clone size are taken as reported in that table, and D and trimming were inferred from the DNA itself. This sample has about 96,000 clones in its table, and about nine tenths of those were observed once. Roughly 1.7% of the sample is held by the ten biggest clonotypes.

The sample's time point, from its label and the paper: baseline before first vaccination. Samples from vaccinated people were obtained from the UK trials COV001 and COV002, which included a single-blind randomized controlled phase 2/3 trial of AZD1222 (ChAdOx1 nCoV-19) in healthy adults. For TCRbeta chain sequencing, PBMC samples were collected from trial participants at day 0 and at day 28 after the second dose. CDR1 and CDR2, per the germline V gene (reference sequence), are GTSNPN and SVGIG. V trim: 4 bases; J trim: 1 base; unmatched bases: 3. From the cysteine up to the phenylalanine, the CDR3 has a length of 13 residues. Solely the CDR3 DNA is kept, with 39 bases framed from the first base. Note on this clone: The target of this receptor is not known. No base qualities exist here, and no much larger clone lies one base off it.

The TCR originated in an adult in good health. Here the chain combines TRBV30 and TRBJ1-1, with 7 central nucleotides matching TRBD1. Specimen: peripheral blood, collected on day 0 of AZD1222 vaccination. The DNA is TGTGCCTGGACTGGGACAGCGAACACTGAAGCTTTCTTT. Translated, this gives CAWTGTANTEAFF.